This TCR beta chain was found in a study of T cell repertoires in cytomegalovirus infection. This clonotype came up a few times. Its antigen is unknown. The CDR3 runs to 16 residues. CDR1 is MNHNS, CDR2 SASEGT, per germline. The trim removed 5 bases at V and 11 bases at J, leaving 17 bases unmatched. Study results and caveats: The cumulative frequency of public TCR beta families distinguished individuals who carried CMV together with the relevant HLA.

TCRdb called the reads again in MiXCR, with one record for every CDR3 protein. The table has about half a million distinct CDR3 sequences, roughly a third seen once. The source was cultured PBMCs, collected from culture after CMV antigen stimulation. The rearrangement links TRBV6-1 to TRBJ1-1; 10 nucleotides align to TRBD1. The sequence derives from a human donor in good health (CMV status not recorded). Some clones in this sample may be carry-over from other donors' samples. The CDR3 loop reads CASSSKPLRQGAEAFF. The CDR3 DNA reads TGTGCCAGCAGTTCAAAACCGTTAAGACAGGGGGCCGAGGCTTTCTTT.